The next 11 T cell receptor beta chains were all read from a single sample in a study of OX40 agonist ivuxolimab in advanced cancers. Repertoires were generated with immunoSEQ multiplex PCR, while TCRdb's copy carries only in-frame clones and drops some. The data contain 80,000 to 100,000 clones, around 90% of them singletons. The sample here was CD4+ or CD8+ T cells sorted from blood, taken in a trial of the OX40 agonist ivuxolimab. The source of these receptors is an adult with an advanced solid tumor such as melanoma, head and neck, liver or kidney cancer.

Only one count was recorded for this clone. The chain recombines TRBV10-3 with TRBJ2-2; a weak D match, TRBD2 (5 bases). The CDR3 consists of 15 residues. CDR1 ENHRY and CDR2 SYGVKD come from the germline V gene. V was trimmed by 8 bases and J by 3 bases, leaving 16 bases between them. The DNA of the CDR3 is TGTGCCATCTGCGAGGGCGGCCTGGACACCGGGGAGCTGTTTTTT. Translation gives CAICEGGLDTGELFF.

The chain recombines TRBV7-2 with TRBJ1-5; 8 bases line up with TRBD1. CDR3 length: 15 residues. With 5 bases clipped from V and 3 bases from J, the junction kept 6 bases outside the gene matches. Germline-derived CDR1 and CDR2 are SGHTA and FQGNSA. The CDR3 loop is CASSERQGYNQPQHF. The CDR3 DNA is TGTGCCAGCAGCGAGAGACAGGGGTACAATCAGCCCCAGCATTTT. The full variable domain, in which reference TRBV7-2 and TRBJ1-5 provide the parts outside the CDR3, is GAGVSQSPSNKVTEKGKDVELRCDPISGHTALYWYRQSLGQGLEFLIYFQGNSAPDKSGLPSDRFSAERTGGSVSTLTIQRTQQEDSAVYLCASSERQGYNQPQHFGDGTRLSIL.

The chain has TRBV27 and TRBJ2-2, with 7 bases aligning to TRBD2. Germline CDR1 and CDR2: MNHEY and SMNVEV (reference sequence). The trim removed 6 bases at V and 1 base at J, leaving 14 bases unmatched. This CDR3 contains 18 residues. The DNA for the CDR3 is TGTGCCAGCAGACTCATCGGGACTACGCTAAAGAACACCGGGGAGCTGTTTTTT. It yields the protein CASRLIGTTLKNTGELFF.

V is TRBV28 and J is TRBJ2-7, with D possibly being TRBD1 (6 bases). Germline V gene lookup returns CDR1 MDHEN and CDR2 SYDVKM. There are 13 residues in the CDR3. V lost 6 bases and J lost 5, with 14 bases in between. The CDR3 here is CASRPRDKDEQYF. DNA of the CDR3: TGTGCCAGCAGGCCCCGGGACAAGGACGAGCAGTACTTC.

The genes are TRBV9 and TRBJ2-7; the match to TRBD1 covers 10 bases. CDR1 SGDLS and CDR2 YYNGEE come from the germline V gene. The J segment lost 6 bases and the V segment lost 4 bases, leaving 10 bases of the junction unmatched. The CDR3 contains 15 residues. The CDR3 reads CASSSDRGYLSEQYF. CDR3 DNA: TGTGCCAGCAGCTCGGACAGGGGGTATTTGTCCGAGCAGTACTTC.

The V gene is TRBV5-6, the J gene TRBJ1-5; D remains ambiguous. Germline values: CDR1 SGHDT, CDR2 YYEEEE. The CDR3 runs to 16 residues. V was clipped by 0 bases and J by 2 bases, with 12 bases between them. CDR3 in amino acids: CASSLEPTKGNQPQHF. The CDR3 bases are TGTGCCAGCAGCTTGGAGCCCACGAAGGGCAATCAGCCCCAGCATTTT. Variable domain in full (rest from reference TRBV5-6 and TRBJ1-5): DAGVTQSPTHLIKTRGQQVTLRCSPKSGHDTVSWYQQALGQGPQFIFQYYEEEERQRGNFPDRFSGHQFPNYSSELNVNALLLGDSALYLCASSLEPTKGNQPQHFGDGTRLSIL.

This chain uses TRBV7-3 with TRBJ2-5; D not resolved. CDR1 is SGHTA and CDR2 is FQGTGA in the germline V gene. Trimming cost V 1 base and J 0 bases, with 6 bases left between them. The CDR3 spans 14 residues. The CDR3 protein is CASSLMLYQETQYF. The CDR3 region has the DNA TGTGCCAGCAGCTTAATGCTTTACCAAGAGACCCAGTACTTC. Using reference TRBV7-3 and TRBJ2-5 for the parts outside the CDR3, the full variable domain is GAGVSQTPSNKVTEKGKYVELRCDPISGHTALYWYRQSLGQGPEFLIYFQGTGAADDSGLPNDRFFAVRPEGSVSTLKIQRTERGDSAVYLCASSLMLYQETQYFGPGTRLLVL.

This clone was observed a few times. The CDR3 loop reads CSAGDGRRGGYTF. The CDR3 DNA is TGCAGCGCTGGGGACGGGCGCCGTGGTGGCTACACCTTC. The V gene is TRBV29-1, the J gene TRBJ1-2; D might be TRBD1 (5 bases). Per germline, CDR1 SQVTM and CDR2 ANQGSEA. Trimming pared 7 bases from V and 7 bases from J, leaving 19 bases between. This CDR3 is built from 13 residues.

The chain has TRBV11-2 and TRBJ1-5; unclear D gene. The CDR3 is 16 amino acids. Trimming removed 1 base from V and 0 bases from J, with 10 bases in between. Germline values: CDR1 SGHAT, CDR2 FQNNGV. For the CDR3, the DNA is TGTGCCAGCAGCTTAGGTGTCGCGTATAGCAATCAGCCCCAGCATTTT. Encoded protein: CASSLGVAYSNQPQHF.

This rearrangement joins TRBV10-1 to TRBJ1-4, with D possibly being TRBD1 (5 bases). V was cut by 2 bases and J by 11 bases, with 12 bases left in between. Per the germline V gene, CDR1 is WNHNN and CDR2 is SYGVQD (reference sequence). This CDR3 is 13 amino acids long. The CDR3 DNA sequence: TGCGCCAGCAGTGAGAAGACAGTTGAGAAACTGTTTTTT. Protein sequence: CASSEKTVEKLFF.

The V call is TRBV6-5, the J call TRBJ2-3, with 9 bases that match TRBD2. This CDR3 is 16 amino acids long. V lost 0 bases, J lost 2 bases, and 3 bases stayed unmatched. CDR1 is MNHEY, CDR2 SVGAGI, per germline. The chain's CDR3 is CASSYSAGGFTDTQYF. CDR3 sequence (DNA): TGTGCCAGCAGTTACTCGGCGGGAGGGTTCACAGATACGCAGTATTTT.